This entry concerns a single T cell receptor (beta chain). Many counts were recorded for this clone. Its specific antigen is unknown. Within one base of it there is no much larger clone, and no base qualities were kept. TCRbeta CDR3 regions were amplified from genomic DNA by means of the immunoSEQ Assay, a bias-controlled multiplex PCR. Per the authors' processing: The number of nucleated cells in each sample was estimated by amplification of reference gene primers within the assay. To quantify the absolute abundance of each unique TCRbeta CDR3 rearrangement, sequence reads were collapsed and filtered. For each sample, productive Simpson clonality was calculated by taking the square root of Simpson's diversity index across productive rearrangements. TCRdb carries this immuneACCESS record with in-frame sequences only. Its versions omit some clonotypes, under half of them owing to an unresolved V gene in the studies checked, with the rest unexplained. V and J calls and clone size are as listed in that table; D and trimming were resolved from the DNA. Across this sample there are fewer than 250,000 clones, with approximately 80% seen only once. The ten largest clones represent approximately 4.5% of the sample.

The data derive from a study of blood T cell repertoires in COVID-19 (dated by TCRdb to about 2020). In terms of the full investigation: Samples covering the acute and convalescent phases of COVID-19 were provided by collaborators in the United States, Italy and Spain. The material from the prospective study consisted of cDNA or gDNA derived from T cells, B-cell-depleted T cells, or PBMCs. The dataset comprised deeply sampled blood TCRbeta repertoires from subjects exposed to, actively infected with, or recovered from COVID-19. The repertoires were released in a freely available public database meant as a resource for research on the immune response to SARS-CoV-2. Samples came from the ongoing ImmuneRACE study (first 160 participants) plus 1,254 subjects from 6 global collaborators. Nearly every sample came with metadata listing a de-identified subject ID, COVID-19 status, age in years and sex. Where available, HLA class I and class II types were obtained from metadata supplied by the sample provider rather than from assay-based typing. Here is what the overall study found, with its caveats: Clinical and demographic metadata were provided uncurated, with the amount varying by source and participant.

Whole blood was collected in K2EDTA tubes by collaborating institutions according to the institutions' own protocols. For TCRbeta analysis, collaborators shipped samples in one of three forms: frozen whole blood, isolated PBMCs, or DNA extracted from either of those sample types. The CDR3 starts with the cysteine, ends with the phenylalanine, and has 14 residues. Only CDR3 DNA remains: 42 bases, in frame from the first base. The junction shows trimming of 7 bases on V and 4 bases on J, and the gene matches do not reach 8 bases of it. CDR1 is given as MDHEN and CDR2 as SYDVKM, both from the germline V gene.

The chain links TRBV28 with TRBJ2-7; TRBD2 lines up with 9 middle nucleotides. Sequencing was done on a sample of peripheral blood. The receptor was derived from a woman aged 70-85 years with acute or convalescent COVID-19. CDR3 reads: CASNKAGGRYEQYF. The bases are TGTGCCAGCAATAAGGCGGGGGGGAGGTACGAGCAGTACTTC.